A single sample is the source of the 17 T cell receptor beta chains below, sequenced in a study of blood T cell repertoires in COVID-19. Libraries were prepared by immunoSEQ multiplex PCR; TCRdb keeps only in-frame clonotypes and omits some of them. The sample lists 150,000 to 200,000 clones, 75% to 90% occurring once. Sequencing was done on a sample of PBMCs or T cells enriched from blood (not recorded which). These receptors originate from a man aged 40-49 years who had recovered from COVID-19.

The rearrangement uses TRBV6-5 and TRBJ1-2; 8 positions match TRBD1. CDR1 and CDR2 from the germline V gene are MNHEY and SVGAGI. Unmatched junction bases numbered 3, after V lost 6 bases and J lost 6 bases. The CDR3 loop spans 12 amino acids. Here the CDR3 reads CASSMTGDGYTF. The DNA of the CDR3 is TGTGCCAGCAGCATGACAGGGGATGGCTACACCTTC.

This clone has a handful of counts. This chain links TRBV18 with TRBJ2-3, with 7 bases matching TRBD2. The germline V gene has CDR1 KGHSH and CDR2 LQKENI. The junction had 10 bases not matched to a gene; V was cut back by 4 bases and J by 3 bases. This CDR3 spans 16 amino acids. In nucleotides, the CDR3 is TGTGCCAGCTCACTGCGGACGGGGGGTGTTACAGATACGCAGTATTTT. Translation gives CASSLRTGGVTDTQYF.

The chain carries TRBV6-5 and TRBJ2-7; D is unresolved. Germline V CDR1 and CDR2: MNHEY, SVGAGI. The CDR3 length is 12 residues. V was cut by 6 bases and J by 2 bases, with 8 bases left in between. The CDR3 coding sequence is TGTGCCAGCAGCGGGTCTCCCTACGAGCAGTACTTC. Translation gives CASSGSPYEQYF.

Remarks on this clone: One base away lies a much larger clone, so this may be a sequencing read error. This sequence joins TRBV7-3 and TRBJ2-3; 12 bases fit TRBD1. This CDR3 has 15 amino acids. J gave up 3 bases and V 3 bases, and 1 base lay outside the gene matches. Germline values: CDR1 SGHTA, CDR2 FQGTGA. The DNA for the CDR3 is TGTGCCAGCAGCTTGGGACAGGGGGCTACAGATACGCAGTATTTT. This encodes CASSLGQGATDTQYF.

This chain joins TRBV2 and TRBJ2-3; 10 bases match TRBD1. The V and J ends lost 8 bases and 2 bases, in that order; junction bases with no gene match: 4. The germline gives CDR1 SNHLY, CDR2 FYNNEI. CDR3 length: 14 amino acids. This chain's CDR3 is CASGGTGATDTQYF. For the CDR3, the DNA is TGTGCCAGCGGAGGGACAGGGGCCACAGATACGCAGTATTTT.

CDR3 region: CASTDRKGGRIFSSYEQYF. CDR3 DNA sequence: TGTGCCAGCACTGACCGCAAGGGAGGGAGGATTTTTAGCTCCTACGAGCAGTACTTC. This chain uses TRBV2 with TRBJ2-7; 7 nucleotides align to TRBD2. Per the germline V gene, CDR1 is SNHLY and CDR2 is FYNNEI. The CDR3 totals 19 residues. Trimming took 7 bases from V and 0 from J; bases not matched to a gene: 21.

The gene calls are TRBV9 and TRBJ2-3; 8 nucleotides agree with TRBD2. In germline, CDR1 is SGDLS, CDR2 YYNGEE. The CDR3 consists of 15 residues. V lost 6 bases and J lost 5; bases outside the gene matches: 11. In DNA, the CDR3 is TGTGCCAGCACCGGTCGAGCGGGGGAGGAAGATACGCAGTATTTT. It translates to CASTGRAGEEDTQYF. The variable domain in full, completed from reference TRBV9 and TRBJ2-3, reads DSGVTQTPKHLITATGQRVTLRCSPRSGDLSVYWYQQSLDQGLQFLIQYYNGEERAKGNILERFSAQQFPDLHSELNLSSLELGDSALYFCASTGRAGEEDTQYFGPGTRLTVL.

This clone was found a few times. V usage is TRBV9 and J usage is TRBJ1-4; 8 positions agree with TRBD1. The V and J ends lost 3 bases and 6 bases, in that order; junction bases with no gene match: 4. The CDR3 has 14 amino acids. CDR1 is SGDLS and CDR2 is YYNGEE in the germline V gene. CDR3 sequence (DNA): TGTGCCAGCAGCGGACAGGGGCCAGATGAAAAACTGTTTTTT. This codes for CASSGQGPDEKLFF. Drawing the rest from reference TRBV9 and TRBJ1-4, the complete variable domain is DSGVTQTPKHLITATGQRVTLRCSPRSGDLSVYWYQQSLDQGLQFLIQYYNGEERAKGNILERFSAQQFPDLHSELNLSSLELGDSALYFCASSGQGPDEKLFFGSGTQLSVL.

This clone has only a few counts. The rearrangement uses TRBV5-4 and TRBJ2-2; no definite D call. Trimming removed 1 base at V and 3 bases at J, with 10 bases between. Germline values: CDR1 SGHNT, CDR2 YYREEE (reference sequence). The CDR3 has 15 residues. The CDR3 loop is CASSLRSSDTGELFF. In DNA, the CDR3 is TGTGCCAGCAGCTTGCGGTCGTCGGACACCGGGGAGCTGTTTTTT.

This chain connects TRBV12-3 or TRBV12-4 to TRBJ1-2; D not resolved. The CDR3 is 13 amino acids. The V end was cut by 2 bases, the J end by 6 bases, with 10 bases between. The CDR3 DNA is TGTGCCAGCAGTTTAAATACAGCAAATGGCTACACCTTC. Protein product: CASSLNTANGYTF.

This chain connects TRBV4-1 to TRBJ1-2, with D hard to call. Germline loops: CDR1 MGHRA, CDR2 YSYEKL. This CDR3 region has 13 residues. The germline V and J ends were trimmed by 0 bases and 5 bases, with 7 bases remaining between them. CDR3 in amino acids: CASSQDERYGYTF. Here the CDR3 DNA reads TGCGCCAGCAGCCAAGATGAGCGATATGGCTACACCTTC.

The chain combines TRBV5-6 with TRBJ2-5, with 8 bases matching TRBD1. The CDR3 sequence is 14 residues long. Germline lookup yields CDR1 SGHDT and CDR2 YYEEEE. The junction had 6 bases not matched to a gene; V was cut back by 3 bases and J by 5 bases. This chain's CDR3 is CASSSAGGRETQYF. The CDR3 DNA is TGTGCCAGCAGCTCCGCAGGGGGCAGGGAGACCCAGTACTTC.

This CDR3 reads CASSLVAGSSGANVLTF. In nucleotides, the CDR3 is TGTGCCAGCAGCTTGGTTGCGGGGAGCTCTGGGGCCAACGTCCTGACTTTC. The rearrangement links TRBV5-7 to TRBJ2-6; maybe TRBD2 (6 bases). TRBV5-7 is an ORF for which the function is uncertain. Deletions cut 0 bases from V and 0 bases from J, with 10 bases between. The CDR3 totals 17 residues.

The chain uses TRBV5-8 and TRBJ1-1, with D hard to call. The CDR3 spans 13 residues. Trimming took 0 bases from V and 2 from J, leaving 5 bases between them. Germline-derived CDR1 and CDR2 are SGHTS and YDEGEE. CDR3 nucleotides: TGTGCCAGCAGCTTGGCCAGAAACACTGAAGCTTTCTTT. It specifies CASSLARNTEAFF.

This rearrangement joins TRBV4-1 to TRBJ2-5; the match to TRBD2 covers 9 bases. CDR1 MGHRA and CDR2 YSYEKL come from the germline V gene. The CDR3 has 17 amino acids. With V trimmed by 0 bases and J by 1 base, 6 bases remained unmatched. CDR3 bases: TGCGCCAGCAGCCAAGATCGGAGCGGGGGGCTCCAAGAGACCCAGTACTTC. The encoded protein is CASSQDRSGGLQETQYF.

The V and J genes are TRBV20-1 and TRBJ2-7, with a possible D match to TRBD2 (5 bases). V shed 5 bases and J shed 2 bases, with 7 bases lying between them. This CDR3 has 11 amino acids. Germline lookup yields CDR1 DFQATT and CDR2 SNEGSKA (reference sequence). CDR3 sequence: CSAPGTYEQYF. The CDR3 DNA sequence: TGCAGTGCTCCCGGGACCTACGAGCAGTACTTC.

The gene calls are TRBV5-4 and TRBJ2-7, with a possible D match to TRBD2 (6 bases). V lost 1 base and J 3 bases, leaving 17 bases between the germline ends. Germline assignment: CDR1 SGHNT and CDR2 YYREEE (reference sequence). This CDR3 spans 16 amino acids. This CDR3 is CASSLSRGGTNYEQYF. CDR3 nucleotides: TGTGCCAGCAGCTTGAGTAGAGGAGGGACGAACTACGAGCAGTACTTC. Full variable domain (rest looked up from reference TRBV5-4 and TRBJ2-7): ETGVTQSPTHLIKTRGQQVTLRCSSQSGHNTVSWYQQALGQGPQFIFQYYREEENGRGNFPPRFSGLQFPNYSSELNVNALELDDSALYLCASSLSRGGTNYEQYFGPGTRLTVT.